The TCR beta chain described here comes from a study of beta chain features in type 1 diabetes (dated by TCRdb to the late 2010s). Study-level background: Mean age, gender distribution, total cell number and subset yield did not differ between patients and healthy donors. The study compared TCRB repertoires of sorted circulating CD4+ T cell subsets between recently diagnosed type 1 diabetes patients and matched healthy donors. Across all samples, some 99 million sorted cells were examined, and cell number per subset correlated strongly with RNA yield. Regulatory and stem cell-like memory subsets were obtained from only 8 patients and roughly 8 healthy donors, while naive and central memory subsets were obtained from all 30 or so donors.

The study at large found these results: A moderate but significant shortening of TCRB CDR3 length was observed in type 1 diabetes patients in all four CD4+ subsets. At VDJ recombination sites, type 1 diabetes patients had fewer insertions and more deleted nucleotides, which implies abnormalities in thymic rearrangement. Because small numbers of individuals were included in the HLA sub-analyses, any influence of HLA type on TCRB rearrangement was left unresolved. PCR may preferentially amplify shorter templates, but because patient and control samples were amplified and corrected together, any resulting skew would affect both groups equally. Because cDNA was sequenced instead of genomic DNA, activated cells with high expression could be over-represented, although the groups did not differ in activation or CD3 levels. Naive, central memory and regulatory TCRB repertoires appeared to be more alike among patients than among healthy donors.

The CDR3 spans 16 residues, from the cysteine through the phenylalanine. The retained sequence is limited to the CDR3, 48 bases, with the frame set at the first base. V is shortened by 1 base, J by 0 bases, and the region joining them spans 11 bases. The germline V gene supplies CDR1 KGHSH and CDR2 LQKENI. From each donor, a single peripheral blood sample of about 100 mL on average was drawn into heparinised tubes. Using a panel that included CD45RO, CCR7, CD25, CD127, CD95 and CD27, naive, central memory, regulatory and stem cell-like memory CD4+ T cells were sorted on a BD FACSAria II. Purity was above 95% for every sorted population. Right away, PBMCs were isolated by Lymphoprep density gradient centrifugation and were stained directly, with no culture step. So that batch effects would be minimized, each experiment stained and sorted samples in pairs, pairing one healthy donor with one patient.

The High Capacity cDNA Reverse Transcription Kit was used to reverse transcribe all of the isolated RNA, meaning that expressed TCRB transcripts were what got sequenced. Naive, central memory and regulatory T cell samples underwent deep immunoSEQ sequencing, averaging approximately 3.5 million total reads per sample. Sorted cells were lysed in RLT buffer and RNA was extracted with DNase-treated RNeasy Micro or Mini kits, depending on cell number. Each cell subset was processed separately to prevent cross-contamination, with patient and healthy donor samples processed together. TCRB sequences were amplified from cDNA with the immunoSEQ multiplex PCR, producing 87-bp fragments spanning the CDR3 region. The amplicons were sequenced using the Illumina HiSeq platform. The authors' pipeline ran thus. PCR bias was computationally corrected using synthetic template baselines, reads within Hamming distance 2 were collapsed, and singletons that could not be merged were discarded. Reads were aligned to IMGT to assign V, D and J genes, CDR3 length, and insertions or deletions at six rearrangement sites. Within each subset, clonotype counts were normalized to sorted cell number, and only after that were true diversity and Gini coefficients computed with the tcR R package. The overlap coefficient, calculated on TCRB nucleotide sequences, was used to measure repertoire sharing. Out-of-frame TCRB sequences from naive cells were analyzed to stand in for the pre-selection repertoire. In its TCRdb copy, this immuneACCESS table keeps in-frame sequences only and misses some clones. Where compared with another copy, unresolved V genes explain less than half of these, and the others have no known cause. V, J and clone size are those of that table, while D and trimming were read from the DNA. The sample records 430,000 or so clones, 10% to 12% of which are singletons. Of the sample, about 0.042% is held by the ten largest clones.

This clone was seen more than once but under ten times. The target of this receptor is not known. The sample holds no much larger clone one base away, and base qualities are not on file. The chain joins TRBV18 to TRBJ2-3, with TRBD2 perhaps the D gene, on 5 matching bases. The origin of this receptor is a woman aged 18-29 years in good health. Input material: naive CD4+ T cells from blood. The cell subset or site tag for this specimen amounts to: true naive CD4+ T cells. The CDR3 corresponds to CASSPLTGSSTDTQYF. At the DNA level, the sequence is TGTGCCAGCTCACCACTCACGGGGTCTAGCACAGATACGCAGTATTTT.